The 27 T cell receptor beta chains presented below share a single source sample, sequenced in a study of T cell changes during pregnancy in multiple sclerosis. Using immunoSEQ multiplex PCR, the repertoire was profiled, and TCRdb retains in-frame clones only, with some absent. The profile shows 100,000 to 110,000 clones, around 93% of them singletons. The sequencing used peripheral blood, collected after pregnancy. Receptors were obtained from a female donor with multiple sclerosis, enrolled in a pregnancy study.

The chain links TRBV2 to TRBJ1-1, with D possibly TRBD1 on 6 matching bases. From germline, CDR1 is SNHLY and CDR2 FYNNEI. The V end lost 11 bases, the J end lost 1 base, and 8 bases lay between the germline ends. The CDR3 spans 11 residues. This CDR3 is CAWTENTEAFF. The CDR3 DNA is TGTGCCTGGACAGAGAACACTGAAGCTTTCTTT.

The V gene is TRBV19, the J gene TRBJ2-1, with TRBD1 matching 9 bases. Germline V gene lookup returns CDR1 LNHDA and CDR2 SQIVND (reference sequence). V lost 5 bases, J lost 10 bases, and 6 bases stayed unmatched. The CDR3 runs to 13 residues. CDR3 in amino acids: CASSPDRGAEQFF. CDR3 coding DNA: TGTGCCAGTAGTCCGGACAGGGGAGCGGAGCAGTTCTTC.

The chain links TRBV5-1 to TRBJ1-1; tentatively, D is TRBD1 (6 bases). V gave up 4 bases and J gave up 2 bases, with 12 bases separating them. The CDR3 sequence is 14 residues long. The germline V gene encodes CDR1 SGHRS and CDR2 YFSETQ. CDR3 protein: CASSIQTGNTEAFF. The CDR3, as DNA: TGCGCCAGCAGCATACAGACAGGTAACACTGAAGCTTTCTTT.

V usage is TRBV9 and J usage is TRBJ2-1; TRBD2 aligns across 9 bases. The CDR3 runs 15 residues. V trimming: 6 bases; J trimming: 4 bases; junction bases outside the gene matches: 8. Germline V gene lookup returns CDR1 SGDLS and CDR2 YYNGEE. The CDR3 spells CASTYPSGAYNEQFF. The CDR3 region has the DNA TGTGCCAGCACGTACCCTAGCGGGGCATACAATGAGCAGTTCTTC.

The J gene is TRBJ1-5, the V gene TRBV6-1, with 7 bases fitting TRBD1. The CDR3 covers 14 residues. Trimming removed 4 bases from V and 1 base from J; junction bases left unmatched: 1. The germline V gene has CDR1 MNHNS and CDR2 SASEGT. The CDR3 sequence: CASSVQGSNQPQHF. CDR3 sequence (DNA): TGTGCCAGCAGTGTACAGGGGAGCAATCAGCCCCAGCATTTT.

The chain uses TRBV30 and TRBJ2-3; TRBD2 matches at 7 bases. Per germline, CDR1 GTSNPN and CDR2 SVGIG (reference sequence). The CDR3 length is 14 residues. Losses at the gene ends were 2 bases for V and 6 bases for J; bases not matched to a gene: 8. The CDR3 DNA sequence: TGTGCCTGGAGTTTGGCGGGAGCTCCCGATACGCAGTATTTT. As protein: CAWSLAGAPDTQYF.

This clone is a singleton in its sample. The rearrangement links TRBV18 to TRBJ2-5; TRBD1 agrees at 9 bases. Germline CDR1 and CDR2: KGHSH and LQKENI. This CDR3 has 14 residues. V was pared by 3 bases and J by 7 bases, with 6 bases of the junction left unmatched. CDR3 in DNA: TGTGCCAGCTCACCGGACAGGGGACGAGTGACCCAGTACTTC. It translates to CASSPDRGRVTQYF.

J is TRBJ2-3 and V is TRBV7-8; 8 bases line up with TRBD2. Germline loops: CDR1 SGHVS, CDR2 FQNEAQ. Trimming removed 6 bases from V and 6 bases from J; junction bases left unmatched: 14. This CDR3 has 16 residues. The CDR3 reads CASSPRAGAPRDTQYF. The CDR3 coding sequence is TGTGCCAGCAGTCCCCGAGCGGGGGCACCTAGGGATACGCAGTATTTT.

The rearrangement joins TRBV14 to TRBJ2-5; perhaps TRBD2 as D (6 bases). The ends were cut back, 0 bases at V and 8 bases at J, with 7 bases in the middle. The CDR3 has 12 residues. CDR1 and CDR2 (germline): SGHDN, FVKESK. The CDR3 region has the DNA TGTGCCAGCAGCCAAGAGGCGGGAACCCAGTACTTC. This gives the protein CASSQEAGTQYF.

This chain links TRBV7-3 with TRBJ2-3; 9 bases match TRBD2. Germline CDR1 reads SGHTA; CDR2 reads FQGTGA. The CDR3 length is 14 residues. Germline trimming cut 5 bases from V and 6 bases from J; bases unmatched to any gene: 6. The DNA of the CDR3 is TGTGCCAGCAGCACTGGAAGCGGGAGGGATACGCAGTATTTT. Amino acid sequence: CASSTGSGRDTQYF.

This clone was seen once. The rearrangement links TRBV18 to TRBJ1-2; possibly TRBD1 for D (5 bases). Trimming pared 1 base from V and 6 bases from J, leaving 9 bases between. Germline-derived CDR1 and CDR2 are KGHSH and LQKENI. The CDR3 spans 13 residues. DNA of the CDR3: TGTGCCAGCTCACCACAGGGGTCGCATGGCTACACCTTC. Translation: CASSPQGSHGYTF.

The V gene is TRBV29-1, the J gene TRBJ1-2; possibly TRBD1 for D (6 bases). Germline lookup yields CDR1 SQVTM and CDR2 ANQGSEA. Trimming removed 3 bases from V and 4 bases from J, with 15 bases in between. The CDR3 spans 14 residues. CDR3 residues: CSVESGGRGYGYTF. The DNA of the CDR3 is TGCAGCGTTGAGTCGGGGGGCAGAGGCTATGGCTACACCTTC.

J is TRBJ2-3 and V is TRBV29-1; 10 bases are shared with TRBD1. Germline CDR1 is SQVTM and CDR2 is ANQGSEA. The CDR3 covers 13 residues. J gave up 6 bases and V 7 bases, and 7 bases lay outside the gene matches. CDR3 coding DNA: TGCAGCGCCCGGACAGGGGGAAGGGATACGCAGTATTTT. It translates to CSARTGGRDTQYF.

The genes are TRBV9 and TRBJ2-1; D gene uncertain. Looked up from germline, CDR1 is SGDLS and CDR2 is YYNGEE. Trimming pared 4 bases from V and 0 bases from J, leaving 14 bases between. The CDR3 loop spans 16 amino acids. CDR3 amino acids: CASSSKGHSSYNEQFF. DNA for the CDR3: TGTGCCAGCAGCAGCAAAGGCCACAGCTCCTACAATGAGCAGTTCTTC.

The rearrangement links TRBV5-6 to TRBJ1-6; a possible D gene is TRBD1 (6 bases). The CDR3 runs 13 residues. Trimming took off 2 bases at V and 7 bases at J, with 7 bases between the two ends. Germline V gives CDR1 SGHDT, CDR2 YYEEEE. CDR3 DNA sequence: TGTGCCAGCAGCTTTGACAGGAATTCACCCCTCCACTTT. Protein product: CASSFDRNSPLHF.

The chain joins TRBV19 to TRBJ1-2, with TRBD1 matching 10 bases. With 4 bases clipped from V and 8 bases from J, the junction kept 7 bases outside the gene matches. The germline V gene encodes CDR1 LNHDA and CDR2 SQIVND (reference sequence). The CDR3 extends over 14 amino acids. The DNA for the CDR3 is TGTGCCAGTAGTACCCGACAGGGGGCTCCCGGCTACACCTTC. Protein sequence: CASSTRQGAPGYTF.

V usage is TRBV7-9 and J usage is TRBJ1-2; 8 bases align to TRBD1. Germline V gene lookup returns CDR1 SEHNR and CDR2 FQNEAQ (reference sequence). Trimming removed 1 base from V and 3 bases from J; junction bases left unmatched: 4. The CDR3 contains 15 residues. CDR3 region: CASSLGPGGYYGYTF. Written as DNA, the CDR3 is TGTGCCAGCAGCTTAGGCCCAGGGGGCTACTATGGCTACACCTTC. Together with reference TRBV7-9 and TRBJ1-2, the CDR3 gives the full variable domain: DTGVSQNPRHKITKRGQNVTFRCDPISEHNRLYWYRQTLGQGPEFLTYFQNEAQLEKSRLLSDRFSAERPKGSFSTLEIQRTEQGDSAMYLCASSLGPGGYYGYTFGSGTRLTVV.

The chain couples TRBV7-2 to TRBJ2-1, with D possibly matching TRBD2 (5 bases). The V end lost 3 bases, the J end lost 6 bases, and 18 bases lay between the germline ends. The CDR3 covers 16 residues. In germline, CDR1 is SGHTA, CDR2 FQGNSA. The CDR3 DNA reads TGTGCCAGCAGCTTTAAGGTGTCTAGCTTCAGCAATGAGCAGTTCTTC. Translated, it gives CASSFKVSSFSNEQFF.

V gene TRBV11-3 combines with J gene TRBJ2-5; 7 nucleotides line up with TRBD2. Germline assignment: CDR1 SGHNT and CDR2 YENEEA. There are 14 residues in the CDR3. V dropped 5 bases and J dropped 5; count of bases not matched to a gene: 8. CDR3 sequence reads: CASSRSQGGETQYF. CDR3 coding DNA: TGTGCCAGCAGCCGTAGTCAGGGAGGGGAGACCCAGTACTTC.

This clone was counted only a few times. The V gene is TRBV6-4, the J gene TRBJ2-1, with D possibly being TRBD2 (5 bases). Trimming left V 4 bases short and J 8 bases short, with 12 bases between. This CDR3 contains 13 residues. Germline loops: CDR1 MRHNA, CDR2 SNTAGT. The CDR3 spells CASSAGSVDEQFF. The CDR3 nucleotides are TGTGCCAGCAGTGCGGGGAGCGTGGATGAGCAGTTCTTC.

This chain connects TRBV13 to TRBJ2-2; D perhaps matches TRBD2 (6 bases). The CDR3 is 16 amino acids. The V and J ends lost 0 bases and 2 bases respectively, with 10 bases between them. Germline CDR1 and CDR2: PRHDT and FYEKMQ (reference sequence). In nucleotides, the CDR3 is TGTGCCAGCAGCTTAGGGGAGGGGACTAACACCGGGGAGCTGTTTTTT. Its translation: CASSLGEGTNTGELFF.

This clone was detected only a few times. The CDR3 bases are TGTGCCTGGAGCAGCCAGGCAGGGGGCCATGAAAAACTGTTTTTT. The encoded protein is CAWSSQAGGHEKLFF. The gene calls are TRBV30 and TRBJ1-4, with 8 bases fitting TRBD1. Trimming cost V 3 bases and J 6 bases; bases outside gene matches: 9. The CDR3 loop spans 15 amino acids. Germline CDR1 is GTSNPN and CDR2 is SVGIG (reference sequence).

This clone was observed a few times. The CDR3 DNA is TGTGCCAGCAGCCAAGGTCCGGGATTAGGAGGAGGCTACACCTTC. This translates into CASSQGPGLGGGYTF. The chain employs TRBV2 and TRBJ1-2; D gene unclear. In germline, CDR1 is SNHLY, CDR2 FYNNEI. The CDR3 loop spans 15 amino acids. The V end lost 6 bases, the J end lost 8 bases, and 22 bases lay between the germline ends.

The gene calls are TRBV6-1 and TRBJ2-3; 10 bases align to TRBD2. The CDR3 is made up of 15 amino acids. V was pared by 7 bases and J by 4 bases, with 8 bases of the junction left unmatched. The germline gives CDR1 MNHNS, CDR2 SASEGT. The CDR3 region is CASKVASGGSDTQYF. The CDR3 nucleotides read TGTGCCAGCAAGGTCGCTAGCGGGGGATCAGATACGCAGTATTTT.

The chain is built from TRBV6-5 and TRBJ2-1; D might be TRBD1 (6 bases). CDR1 and CDR2 (germline): MNHEY, SVGAGI. Trimming stripped 4 bases from V and 4 bases from J, with 14 bases between. The CDR3 covers 15 residues. The chain's CDR3 is CASSFIEGDYNEQFF. The CDR3 DNA reads TGTGCCAGCAGTTTTATCGAGGGGGATTACAATGAGCAGTTCTTC.

The chain couples TRBV6-5 to TRBJ2-5; a possible D gene is TRBD2 (6 bases). The germline V gene encodes CDR1 MNHEY and CDR2 SVGAGI. V lost 0 bases and J lost 2, with 10 bases in between. The CDR3 has 15 amino acids. The CDR3 DNA sequence: TGTGCCAGCAGTTACTCGATAGGGAGGCAAGAGACCCAGTACTTC. This codes for CASSYSIGRQETQYF.

The V and J genes are TRBV6-5 and TRBJ2-7, with TRBD2 matching 7 bases. Germline V gives CDR1 MNHEY, CDR2 SVGAGI. This CDR3 spans 16 amino acids. V shed 0 bases and J 2 bases; nucleotides not matched to a gene: 7. CDR3 nucleotides: TGTGCCAGCAGTTACTCGTACCAGCGGGGAACCTACGAGCAGTACTTC. Translation gives CASSYSYQRGTYEQYF.